This T cell receptor (beta chain) was sequenced in a study of long-term antiretroviral therapy in people with HIV. CDR3 length equals 18 residues. V was pared by 0 bases and J by 0 bases, with 7 bases of the junction left unmatched. Germline assignment: CDR1 SGHNT and CDR2 YYREEE (reference sequence). immunoSEQ v3.0 was run at survey level. Sequencing used immunoSEQ multiplex PCR; TCRdb keeps in-frame clones, though not all of them. Counted here are around 34,000 clones, around 80% occurring once; the ten biggest clones make up roughly 4.9%. Per individual, the PBMC samples numbered at least one pre-ART and at least two post-ART. Samples held roughly 0.95-11 million cryopreserved PBMC, and DNA extraction followed.

The sequence was obtained from a man aged 18 to 29 with HIV. The source material was unsorted PBMCs, sampled 1.5 years after starting antiretroviral therapy. This chain uses TRBV5-4 with TRBJ2-4; TRBD2 aligns across 9 bases. CDR3 loop: CASSLGGVSGRAKNIQYF. The CDR3 coding sequence is TGTGCCAGCAGCTTGGGAGGGGTTAGCGGGAGAGCCAAAAACATTCAGTACTTC.